This T cell receptor beta chain was sequenced for a study of T cells in Graves' hyperthyroidism and ophthalmopathy. Study-level results: Ophthalmopathy and stable hyperthyroidism were separated by a 13 V-J model.

Germline CDR1 and CDR2: KGHSH and LQKENI. The CDR3 runs 13 residues. V lost 6 bases, J lost 1 base, and 7 bases lay in between. There were TCR beta CDR3 regions amplified from RNA transcripts. The HTBI primer set served for first-round RT-PCR of the TCR CDR3. TCRdb redid the calling of the multiplex PCR reads with MiXCR, one entry per CDR3 protein. The sample lists 660,000 or so distinct CDR3 sequences; roughly 20% were seen once. This clonotype was counted at least ten times. Its antigen is currently unknown. Enrolled ophthalmopathy patients presented with a Clinical Activity Score of at least 3, a NOSPECS grade of at least 4, and disease duration under 3 months. Not enrolled were patients with uncontrolled infection, other autoimmune disease, pregnancy or lactation. Diagnoses used clinical symptoms, serum thyroxine and TRAb, thyroid ultrasound and orbital computed tomography.

This clonotype originated in a man younger than 45 with Graves' ophthalmopathy. Sequencing input: blood. The genes are TRBV18 and TRBJ2-1; D could derive from TRBD1 or TRBD2 (5 bases each). The chain's CDR3 is CASSRESYNEQFF. CDR3 in DNA: TGTGCCAGCTCCAGGGAGTCCTACAATGAGCAGTTCTTC.